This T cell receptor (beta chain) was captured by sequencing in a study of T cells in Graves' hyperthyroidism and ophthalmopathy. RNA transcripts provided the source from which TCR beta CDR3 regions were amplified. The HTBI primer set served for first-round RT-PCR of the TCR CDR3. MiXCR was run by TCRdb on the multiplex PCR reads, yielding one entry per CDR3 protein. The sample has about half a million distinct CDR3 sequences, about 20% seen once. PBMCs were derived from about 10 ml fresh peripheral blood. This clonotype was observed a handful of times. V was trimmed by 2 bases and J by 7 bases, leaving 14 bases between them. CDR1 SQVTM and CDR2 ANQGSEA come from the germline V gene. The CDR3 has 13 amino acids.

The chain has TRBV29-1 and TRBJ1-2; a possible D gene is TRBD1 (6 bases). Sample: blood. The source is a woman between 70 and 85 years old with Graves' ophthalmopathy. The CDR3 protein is CSVEPGGGSGYTF. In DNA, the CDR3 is TGCAGCGTTGAACCCGGGGGGGGCAGTGGCTACACCTTC. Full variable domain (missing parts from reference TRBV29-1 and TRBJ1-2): SAVISQKPSRDICQRGTSLTIQCQVDSQVTMMFWYRQQPGQSLTLIATANQGSEATYESGFVIDKFPISRPNLTFSTLTVSNMSPEDSSIYLCSVEPGGGSGYTFGSGTRLTVV.